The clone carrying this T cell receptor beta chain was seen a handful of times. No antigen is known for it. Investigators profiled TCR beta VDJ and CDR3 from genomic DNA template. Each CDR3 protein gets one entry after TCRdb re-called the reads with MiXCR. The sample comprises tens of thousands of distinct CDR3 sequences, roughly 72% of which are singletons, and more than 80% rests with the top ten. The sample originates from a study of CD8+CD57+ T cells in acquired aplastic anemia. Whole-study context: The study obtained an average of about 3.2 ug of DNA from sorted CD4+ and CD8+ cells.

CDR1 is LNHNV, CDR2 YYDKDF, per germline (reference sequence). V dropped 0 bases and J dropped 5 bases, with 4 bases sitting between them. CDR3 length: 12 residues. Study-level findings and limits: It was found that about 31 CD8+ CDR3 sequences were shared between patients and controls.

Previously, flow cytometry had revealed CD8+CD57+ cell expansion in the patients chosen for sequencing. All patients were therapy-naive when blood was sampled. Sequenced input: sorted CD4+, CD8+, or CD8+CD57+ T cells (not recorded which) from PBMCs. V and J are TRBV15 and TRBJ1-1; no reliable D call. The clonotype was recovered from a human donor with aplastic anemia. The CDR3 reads CATSRDRTEAFF. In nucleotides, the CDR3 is TGTGCCACCAGCAGAGACCGGACTGAAGCTTTCTTT.